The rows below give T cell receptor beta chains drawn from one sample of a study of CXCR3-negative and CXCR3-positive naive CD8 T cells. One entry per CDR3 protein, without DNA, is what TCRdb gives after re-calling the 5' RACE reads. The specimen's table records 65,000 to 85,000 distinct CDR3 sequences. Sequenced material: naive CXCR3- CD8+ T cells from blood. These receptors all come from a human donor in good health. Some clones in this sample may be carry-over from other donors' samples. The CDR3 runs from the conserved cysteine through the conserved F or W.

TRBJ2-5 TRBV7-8 CASSLGLAGGPYETQYF
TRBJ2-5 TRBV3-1 CASSFLSSLEIQETQYF
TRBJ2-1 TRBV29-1 CSVVKDLPLYNEQFF
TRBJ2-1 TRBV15 CATSLGRYNEQFF
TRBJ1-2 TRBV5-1 CASSDRDGYTF
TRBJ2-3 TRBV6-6 CASTYGTDTQYF
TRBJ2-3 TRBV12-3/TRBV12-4 CASSFPAGRSNTDTQYF
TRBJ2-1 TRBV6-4 CASSEDLNEQFF
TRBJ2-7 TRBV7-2 CASSSVPTYEQYF
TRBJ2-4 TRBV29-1 CSGTGVAKNIQYF
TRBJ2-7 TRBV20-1 CSARHAGEHEQYF
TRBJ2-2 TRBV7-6 CASSIDRANTGELFF
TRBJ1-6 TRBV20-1 CSAPPALNSPLHF
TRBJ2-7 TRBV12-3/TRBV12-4 CASSYTHEQYF
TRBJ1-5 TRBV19 CASSEGNQPQHF
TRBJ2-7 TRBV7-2 CASSPTLGLSYEQYF
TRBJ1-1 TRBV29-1 CSAVTGSNTEAFF
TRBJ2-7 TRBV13 CASSFSDGGKGEQYF
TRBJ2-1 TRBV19 CASSQTGGLPFNEQFF
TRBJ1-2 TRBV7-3 CASSPGAQRHGYTF
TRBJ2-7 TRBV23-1 CASSTGQGVDEQYF
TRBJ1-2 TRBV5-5 CASSTHVQGAYGYTF
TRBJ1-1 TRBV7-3 CASSEGPNTEAFF
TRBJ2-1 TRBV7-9 CASNLQGAYNEQFF
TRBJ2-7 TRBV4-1 CASSQEWRDYEQYF
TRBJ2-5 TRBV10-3 CAISTTSWETQYF
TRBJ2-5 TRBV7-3 CASSLSPLNQETQYF